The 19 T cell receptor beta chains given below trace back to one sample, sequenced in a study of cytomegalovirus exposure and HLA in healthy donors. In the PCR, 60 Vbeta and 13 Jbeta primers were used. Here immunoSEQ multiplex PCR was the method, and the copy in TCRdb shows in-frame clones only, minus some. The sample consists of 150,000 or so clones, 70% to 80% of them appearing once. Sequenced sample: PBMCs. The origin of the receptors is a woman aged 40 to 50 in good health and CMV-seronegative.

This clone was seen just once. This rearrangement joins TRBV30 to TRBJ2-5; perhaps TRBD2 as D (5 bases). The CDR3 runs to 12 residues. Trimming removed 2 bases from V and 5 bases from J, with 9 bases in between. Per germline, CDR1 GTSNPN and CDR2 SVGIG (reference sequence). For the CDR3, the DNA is TGTGCCTGGAGTCCCCAGCGGGAGACCCAGTACTTC. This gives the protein CAWSPQRETQYF.

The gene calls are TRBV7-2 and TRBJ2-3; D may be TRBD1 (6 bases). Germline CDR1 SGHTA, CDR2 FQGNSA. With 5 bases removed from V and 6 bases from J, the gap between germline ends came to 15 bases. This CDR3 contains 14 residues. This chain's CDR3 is CASSEQGSADTQYF. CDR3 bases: TGTGCCAGCAGCGAACAGGGCTCAGCCGATACGCAGTATTTT.

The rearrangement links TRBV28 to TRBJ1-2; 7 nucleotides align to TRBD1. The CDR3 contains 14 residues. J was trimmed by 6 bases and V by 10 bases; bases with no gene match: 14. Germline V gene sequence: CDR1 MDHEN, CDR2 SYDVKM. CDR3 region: CATDSRDRIHGYTF. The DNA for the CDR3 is TGTGCCACCGATAGCCGGGACAGAATTCATGGCTACACCTTC.

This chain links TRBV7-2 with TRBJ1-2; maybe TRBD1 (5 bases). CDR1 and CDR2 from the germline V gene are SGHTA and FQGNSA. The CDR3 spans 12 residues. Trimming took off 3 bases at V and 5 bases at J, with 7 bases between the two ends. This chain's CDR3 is CASSLTVYGYTF. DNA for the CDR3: TGTGCCAGCAGCTTGACAGTATATGGCTACACCTTC. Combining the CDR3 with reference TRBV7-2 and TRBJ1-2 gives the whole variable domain GAGVSQSPSNKVTEKGKDVELRCDPISGHTALYWYRQSLGQGLEFLIYFQGNSAPDKSGLPSDRFSAERTGGSVSTLTIQRTQQEDSAVYLCASSLTVYGYTFGSGTRLTVV.

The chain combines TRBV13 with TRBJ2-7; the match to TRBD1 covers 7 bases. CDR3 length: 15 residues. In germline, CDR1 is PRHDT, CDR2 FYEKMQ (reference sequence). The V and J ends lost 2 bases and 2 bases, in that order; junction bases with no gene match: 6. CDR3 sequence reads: CASSLPGQTTYEQYF. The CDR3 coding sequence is TGTGCCAGCAGCTTACCGGGACAGACTACCTACGAGCAGTACTTC.

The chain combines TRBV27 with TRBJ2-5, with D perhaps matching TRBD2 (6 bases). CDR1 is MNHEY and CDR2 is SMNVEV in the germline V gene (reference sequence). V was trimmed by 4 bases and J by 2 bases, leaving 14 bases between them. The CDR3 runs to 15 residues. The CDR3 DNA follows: TGTGCCAGCAGTTCCCCCTCCCGGGAGCAAGAGACCCAGTACTTC. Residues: CASSSPSREQETQYF.

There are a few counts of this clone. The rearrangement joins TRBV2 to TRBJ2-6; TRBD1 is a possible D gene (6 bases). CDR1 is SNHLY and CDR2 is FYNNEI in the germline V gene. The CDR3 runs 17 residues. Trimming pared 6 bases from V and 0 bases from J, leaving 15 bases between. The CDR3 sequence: CASSDRDIGSGANVLTF. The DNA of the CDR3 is TGTGCCAGCAGCGATCGGGACATAGGCTCTGGGGCCAACGTCCTGACTTTC.

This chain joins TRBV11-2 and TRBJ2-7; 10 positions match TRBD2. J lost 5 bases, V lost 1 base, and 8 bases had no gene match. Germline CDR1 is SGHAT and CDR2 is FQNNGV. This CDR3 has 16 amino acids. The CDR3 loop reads CASSLAGAGGLDEQYF. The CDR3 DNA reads TGTGCCAGCAGCTTAGCCGGAGCGGGAGGGCTGGACGAGCAGTACTTC.

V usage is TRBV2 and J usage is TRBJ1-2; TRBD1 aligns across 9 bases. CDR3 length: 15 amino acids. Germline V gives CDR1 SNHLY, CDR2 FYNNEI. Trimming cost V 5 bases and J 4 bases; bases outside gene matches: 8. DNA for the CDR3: TGTGCCAGCAGTCCCAACAGGGGGCAGGCCTATGGCTACACCTTC. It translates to CASSPNRGQAYGYTF.

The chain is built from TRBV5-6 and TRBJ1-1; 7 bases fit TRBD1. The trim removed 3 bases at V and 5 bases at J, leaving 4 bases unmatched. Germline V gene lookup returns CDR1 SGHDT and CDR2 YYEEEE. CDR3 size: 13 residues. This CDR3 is CASSSTGVTEAFF. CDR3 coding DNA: TGTGCCAGCAGCTCTACAGGGGTAACTGAAGCTTTCTTT.

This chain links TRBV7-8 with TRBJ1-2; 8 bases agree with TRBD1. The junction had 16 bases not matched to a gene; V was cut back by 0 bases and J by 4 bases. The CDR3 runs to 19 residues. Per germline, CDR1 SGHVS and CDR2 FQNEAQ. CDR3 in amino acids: CASSLAQDRAVPRTYGYTF. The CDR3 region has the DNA TGTGCCAGCAGCTTAGCGCAGGACAGGGCAGTACCGCGTACCTATGGCTACACCTTC. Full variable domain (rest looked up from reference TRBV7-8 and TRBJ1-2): GAGVSQSPRYKVAKRGQDVALRCDPISGHVSLFWYQQALGQGPEFLTYFQNEAQLDKSGLPSDRFFAERPEGSVSTLKIQRTQQEDSAVYLCASSLAQDRAVPRTYGYTFGSGTRLTVV.

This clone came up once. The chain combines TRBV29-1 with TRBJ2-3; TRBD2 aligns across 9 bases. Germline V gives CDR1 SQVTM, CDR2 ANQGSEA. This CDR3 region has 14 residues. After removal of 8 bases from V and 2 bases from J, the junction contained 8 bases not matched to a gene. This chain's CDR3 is CSLRLAEDTDTQYF. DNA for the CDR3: TGCAGCCTCCGACTAGCGGAGGACACAGATACGCAGTATTTT.

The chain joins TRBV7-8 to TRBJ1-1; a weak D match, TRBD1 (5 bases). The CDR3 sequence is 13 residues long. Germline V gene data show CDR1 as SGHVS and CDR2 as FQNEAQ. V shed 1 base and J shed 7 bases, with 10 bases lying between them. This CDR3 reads CASSLVEQVEAFF. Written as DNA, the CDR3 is TGTGCCAGCAGCTTAGTGGAACAGGTTGAAGCTTTCTTT.

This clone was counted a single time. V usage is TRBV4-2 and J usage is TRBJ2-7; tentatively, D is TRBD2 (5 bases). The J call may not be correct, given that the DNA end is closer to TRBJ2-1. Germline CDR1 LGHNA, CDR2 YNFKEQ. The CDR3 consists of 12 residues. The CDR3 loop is CASSQVGDEQFF. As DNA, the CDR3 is TGTGCCAGCAGCCAAGTCGGGGATGAGCAGTTCTTC.

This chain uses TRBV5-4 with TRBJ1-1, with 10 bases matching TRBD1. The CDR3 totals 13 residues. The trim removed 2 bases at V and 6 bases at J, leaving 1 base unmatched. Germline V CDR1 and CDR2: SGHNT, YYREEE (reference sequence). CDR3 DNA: TGTGCCAGCAGCTTCGGACAGGGGGCTGAAGCTTTCTTT. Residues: CASSFGQGAEAFF.

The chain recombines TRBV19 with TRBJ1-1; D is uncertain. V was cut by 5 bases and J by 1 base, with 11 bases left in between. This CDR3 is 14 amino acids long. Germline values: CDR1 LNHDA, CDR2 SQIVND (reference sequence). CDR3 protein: CASSQYPGNTEAFF. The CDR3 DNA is TGTGCCAGTAGTCAATATCCGGGGAACACTGAAGCTTTCTTT.

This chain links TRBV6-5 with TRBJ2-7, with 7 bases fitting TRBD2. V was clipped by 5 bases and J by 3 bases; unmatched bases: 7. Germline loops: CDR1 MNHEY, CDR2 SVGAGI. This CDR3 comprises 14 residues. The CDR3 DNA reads TGTGCCAGCAGTATGGGGCGGGAGATCTACGAGCAGTACTTC. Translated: CASSMGREIYEQYF.

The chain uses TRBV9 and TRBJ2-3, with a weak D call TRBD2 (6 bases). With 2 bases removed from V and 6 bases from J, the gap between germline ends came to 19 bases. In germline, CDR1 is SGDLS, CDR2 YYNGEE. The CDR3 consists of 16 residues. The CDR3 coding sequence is TGTGCCAGCAGCGTTCAGGGAGGTTTGAATACGGATACGCAGTATTTT. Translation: CASSVQGGLNTDTQYF. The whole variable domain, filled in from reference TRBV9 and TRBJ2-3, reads DSGVTQTPKHLITATGQRVTLRCSPRSGDLSVYWYQQSLDQGLQFLIQYYNGEERAKGNILERFSAQQFPDLHSELNLSSLELGDSALYFCASSVQGGLNTDTQYFGPGTRLTVL.

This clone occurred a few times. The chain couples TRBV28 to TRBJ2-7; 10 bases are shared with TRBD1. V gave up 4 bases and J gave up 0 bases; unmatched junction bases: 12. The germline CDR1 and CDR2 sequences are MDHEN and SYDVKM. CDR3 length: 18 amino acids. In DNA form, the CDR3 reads TGTGCCAGCAGTTCAATATGGGGGGGACAGGGGACCTCCTACGAGCAGTACTTC. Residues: CASSSIWGGQGTSYEQYF.